The source of this T cell receptor beta chain is a study of blood T cell repertoires in COVID-19 (TCRdb year 2020). About the investigation overall: Samples covering the acute and convalescent phases of COVID-19 were provided by collaborators in the United States, Italy and Spain. The material from the prospective study consisted of cDNA or gDNA derived from T cells, B-cell-depleted T cells, or PBMCs. The dataset comprised deeply sampled blood TCRbeta repertoires from subjects exposed to, actively infected with, or recovered from COVID-19. A freely available public database, intended as a resource for researchers studying the immune response to SARS-CoV-2, is where the repertoires were released. The samples were drawn from two sources: the first 160 participants of the ongoing ImmuneRACE study, and 950 to 1,500 subjects contributed by 6 global collaborators. Nearly every sample came with metadata listing a de-identified subject ID, COVID-19 status, age in years and sex. Where HLA class I and class II types were available, the types were taken from metadata supplied by the sample provider, not from assay-based typing.

CDR1 and CDR2 were assigned from the germline V gene as SGHAT and FQNNGV. CDR3 length: 14 amino acids, cysteine to phenylalanine. CDR3 DNA only is kept here, 42 bases in frame from base 1. Germline trimming: 7 bases from V, 0 bases from J; junction bases outside gene matches: 6. In regard to this clone: The clone's antigen remains unknown. Per-base quality was not reported, and no clone a single base away is much larger than it.

TCRbeta CDR3 regions were amplified from genomic DNA using the immunoSEQ Assay, a bias-controlled multiplex PCR. From the authors' description of their analysis: Nucleated cell counts per sample were estimated from amplification of reference gene primers within the assay. To quantify the absolute abundance of each unique TCRbeta CDR3 rearrangement, sequence reads were collapsed and filtered. Productive Simpson clonality was computed per sample as the square root of Simpson's diversity index over productive rearrangements. In its TCRdb copy, this immuneACCESS table keeps in-frame sequences only and misses some clones. Where compared with another copy, unresolved V genes explain less than half of these, and the others have no known cause. V and J calls and clone size are those listed in that table; D and trimming were worked out from the DNA. For this sample there are roughly 220,000 clones; more than 85% appear just once. The ten largest account for roughly 10% of the sample.

Summary of the overall study and its limitations: The amount of clinical and demographic metadata varied by source and participant and was provided uncurated.

In Seattle, one collaborating source enrolled patients while the infection was active and tracked those patients longitudinally over the course of disease. Whole blood was collected in K2EDTA tubes by collaborating institutions according to the institutions' own protocols. For TCRbeta analysis, collaborator samples were shipped as frozen whole blood, as isolated PBMCs, or as DNA extracted from either sample type. Sequencing used peripheral blood. The receptor was derived from a woman between 50 and 59 years old with COVID-19, enrolled during active disease. The rearranged chain carries TRBV11-2 and TRBJ2-7; TRBD1 aligns with 7 central bases. The sequenced DNA: TGTGCCAGCATCCAGACAGGGAGCTCCTACGAGCAGTACTTC. Translation gives CASIQTGSSYEQYF.